These 4 T cell receptor beta chains were sequenced from one sample in a study of HIV-infected patients and healthy controls. MiXCR was run by TCRdb on the 5' RACE reads, yielding one entry per CDR3 protein. The sample has about 64,000 distinct CDR3 sequences, roughly 19% seen once; the top ten hold approximately 1.5%. Sequenced material: CD4+ T cells from blood. The receptors stem from a human donor in good health.

This clonotype was detected ten times or more. The rearrangement links TRBV11-2 to TRBJ2-2; D remains ambiguous. CDR3 length: 14 amino acids. V dropped 4 bases and J dropped 3 bases, with 9 bases sitting between them. Germline V gives CDR1 SGHAT, CDR2 FQNNGV. The CDR3 DNA sequence: TGTGCCAGCAGCTCTTGGGTAGACACCGGGGAGCTGTTTTTT. It encodes CASSSWVDTGELFF. The variable domain in full, completed from reference TRBV11-2 and TRBJ2-2, reads EAGVAQSPRYKIIEKRQSVAFWCNPISGHATLYWYQQILGQGPKLLIQFQNNGVVDDSQLPKDRFSAERLKGVDSTLKIQPAKLEDSAVYLCASSSWVDTGELFFGEGSRLTVL.

This clonotype was counted at least ten times. The chain combines TRBV4-3 with TRBJ1-4; D uncertain. The V gene's germline CDR1 is LGHNA and CDR2 YSLEER. Trimming took off 0 bases at V and 4 bases at J, with 6 bases between the two ends. The CDR3 sequence is 14 residues long. The CDR3 DNA is TGCGCCAGCAGCCAAGAACGCCGTAATGAAAAACTGTTTTTT. Its translation: CASSQERRNEKLFF.

This clonotype was observed a few times. The chain recombines TRBV20-1 with TRBJ1-1; tentatively, D is TRBD1 (6 bases). Germline CDR1 DFQATT, CDR2 SNEGSKA (reference sequence). Trimming shortened V by 1 base and J by 1 base, and 10 bases separated the two germline ends. The CDR3 extends over 14 amino acids. The CDR3 is CSARGGRGNTEAFF. The CDR3 DNA follows: TGCAGTGCTAGAGGTGGCAGGGGGAACACTGAAGCTTTCTTT.

This clonotype was found many times. The V gene is TRBV3-1, the J gene TRBJ2-1; 8 bases map to TRBD2. Germline trimming cut 4 bases from V and 6 bases from J; bases unmatched to any gene: 11. CDR1 and CDR2 from the germline V gene are LGHDT and YNNKEL (reference sequence). This CDR3 is built from 16 residues. The CDR3 DNA sequence: TGTGCCAGCAGCCCAGCCAACCGGGGGACTAGCAATGAGCAGTTCTTC. Translation: CASSPANRGTSNEQFF.